What follows is one T cell receptor (beta chain) and its context. Study members were between roughly 18 and 100 years old and lived in some 22 US regions. Participants' own reports of clinical history determined their cohort assignment. The data originate from a study of blood T cell repertoires in COVID-19. Sequencing was performed with immunoSEQ multiplex PCR; in TCRdb, only in-frame clones are kept and a portion is missing. The sample yields some 410,000 clones, around 87% seen once. The germline V gene encodes CDR1 SGDLS and CDR2 YYNGEE. Trimming left V 7 bases short and J 0 bases short, with 8 bases between. The CDR3 has 14 amino acids.

The sequence derives from a woman between 25 and 40 years old with acute COVID-19. Sequencing input: PBMCs or T cells enriched from blood (not recorded which). The chain combines TRBV9 with TRBJ2-6, with a possible D match to TRBD2 (5 bases). This CDR3 is CASGGSSGANVLTF. The CDR3 coding sequence is TGTGCCAGCGGTGGGAGCTCTGGGGCCAACGTCCTGACTTTC.